A single sample is the source of the 12 T cell receptor beta chains below, sequenced in a study of blood T cell repertoires in COVID-19. Here immunoSEQ multiplex PCR was the method, and the copy in TCRdb shows in-frame clones only, minus some. This sample has a few hundred thousand clones; 90% occur once, and the top ten carry about 0.63%. Sequencing used PBMCs or T cells enriched from blood (not recorded which). The receptors were sampled from a man aged 18-30 years who had recovered from COVID-19.

The gene calls are TRBV5-5 and TRBJ1-2; D not resolved. Germline V gene data show CDR1 as SGHKS and CDR2 as YYEKEE (reference sequence). The CDR3 covers 13 residues. Trimming stripped 0 bases from V and 7 bases from J, with 10 bases between. CDR3 protein: CASSLVATGGYTF. CDR3 nucleotide sequence: TGTGCCAGCAGCTTGGTGGCCACGGGTGGCTACACCTTC.

The chain recombines TRBV19 with TRBJ2-4, with D perhaps TRBD1 (7 bases). Trimming shortened V by 3 bases and J by 6 bases, and 15 bases separated the two germline ends. The length of the CDR3 is 15 residues. Looked up from germline, CDR1 is LNHDA and CDR2 is SQIVND (reference sequence). The CDR3 sequence: CASSMWGDSRNIQYF. The DNA of the CDR3 is TGTGCCAGTAGTATGTGGGGGGACAGTCGAAACATTCAGTACTTC. Full variable domain (rest looked up from reference TRBV19 and TRBJ2-4): DGGITQSPKYLFRKEGQNVTLSCEQNLNHDAMYWYRQDPGQGLRLIYYSQIVNDFQKGDIAEGYSVSREKKESFPLTVTSAQKNPTAFYLCASSMWGDSRNIQYFGAGTRLSVL.

This chain joins TRBV5-5 and TRBJ1-1, with D unresolved. V was trimmed by 4 bases and J by 0 bases, leaving 13 bases between them. The V gene's germline CDR1 is SGHKS and CDR2 YYEKEE (reference sequence). The CDR3 has 15 residues. Here the CDR3 DNA reads TGTGCCAGCAGCGGTAGCCTCGGGTTGAACACTGAAGCTTTCTTT. Encoded protein: CASSGSLGLNTEAFF.

The V call is TRBV18, the J call TRBJ1-3; no reliable D call. There are 14 residues in the CDR3. Trimming removed 2 bases at V and 2 bases at J, with 7 bases between. CDR1 and CDR2 (germline): KGHSH, LQKENI. The CDR3 sequence is CASSPDGTGNTIYF. CDR3 in DNA: TGTGCCAGCTCACCAGACGGGACTGGAAACACCATATATTTT.

J is TRBJ2-2 and V is TRBV9, with a possible D match to TRBD1 (5 bases). Trimming removed 0 bases from V and 4 bases from J, with 10 bases in between. Germline V gene sequence: CDR1 SGDLS, CDR2 YYNGEE. The CDR3 has 15 residues. As DNA, the CDR3 is TGTGCCAGCAGCGTAGCAGGGTCGAGCACCGGGGAGCTGTTTTTT. The encoded protein is CASSVAGSSTGELFF.

This chain joins TRBV5-4 and TRBJ1-4; D uncertain. V shed 2 bases and J shed 8 bases, with 13 bases lying between them. The CDR3 consists of 14 residues. The germline V gene encodes CDR1 SGHNT and CDR2 YYREEE (reference sequence). CDR3 loop: CASSFTPAGEKLFF. CDR3 coding DNA: TGTGCCAGCAGCTTTACCCCGGCGGGAGAAAAACTGTTTTTT.

The CDR3 nucleotides read TGTGCCATCAGTGAGTTTGGCGGCCCCAAACCACAAGAGACCCAGTACTTC. This gives the protein CAISEFGGPKPQETQYF. The chain links TRBV10-3 to TRBJ2-5; D is uncertain. V dropped 1 base and J dropped 2 bases, with 17 bases sitting between them. This CDR3 has 17 amino acids. Germline CDR1 ENHRY, CDR2 SYGVKD.

This clone was counted a single time. The J gene is TRBJ2-7, the V gene TRBV11-2; 10 positions match TRBD2. There are 15 residues in the CDR3. The V and J ends lost 3 bases and 3 bases, in that order; junction bases with no gene match: 5. Germline loops: CDR1 SGHAT, CDR2 FQNNGV. This CDR3 reads CASSFASGSFYEQYF. CDR3 coding DNA: TGTGCCAGCAGCTTTGCTAGCGGGAGTTTCTACGAGCAGTACTTC.

The chain has TRBV9 and TRBJ1-5, with a tentative D call TRBD1 (6 bases). V lost 4 bases, J lost 3 bases, and 14 bases lay in between. CDR3 length: 15 amino acids. Germline CDR1 is SGDLS and CDR2 is YYNGEE. DNA for the CDR3: TGTGCCAGCAGCCCAGGACAGAGGGACAATCAGCCCCAGCATTTT. This gives the protein CASSPGQRDNQPQHF.

The genes are TRBV19 and TRBJ2-7; 10 bases align to TRBD1. Germline V gives CDR1 LNHDA, CDR2 SQIVND (reference sequence). The CDR3 length is 15 residues. V was clipped by 5 bases and J by 2 bases; unmatched bases: 6. CDR3: CASSGSGTGAYEQYF. The CDR3, as DNA: TGTGCCAGTAGTGGTTCCGGGACAGGGGCCTACGAGCAGTACTTC.

V is TRBV18 and J is TRBJ1-1, with D possibly matching TRBD1 (5 bases). The V and J ends lost 6 bases and 1 base respectively, with 9 bases between them. Germline loops: CDR1 KGHSH, CDR2 LQKENI. The CDR3 covers 13 residues. In nucleotides, the CDR3 is TGTGCCAGCTCGTCCACAGGGAACACTGAAGCTTTCTTT. This encodes CASSSTGNTEAFF. Variable domain in full (rest from reference TRBV18 and TRBJ1-1): NAGVMQNPRHLVRRRGQEARLRCSPMKGHSHVYWYRQLPEEGLKFMVYLQKENIIDESGMPKERFSAEFPKEGPSILRIQQVVRGDSAAYFCASSSTGNTEAFFGQGTRLTVV.

The genes are TRBV3-1 (or the pseudogene TRBV3-2) and TRBJ1-2, with D unclear. Germline V gene sequence: CDR1 LGHDT, CDR2 YNNKEL (reference sequence). Trimming stripped 0 bases from V and 1 base from J, with 3 bases between. The CDR3 is 13 residues long. As DNA, the CDR3 is TGTGCCAGCAGCCAAGACAGTAACTATGGCTACACCTTC. This encodes CASSQDSNYGYTF.